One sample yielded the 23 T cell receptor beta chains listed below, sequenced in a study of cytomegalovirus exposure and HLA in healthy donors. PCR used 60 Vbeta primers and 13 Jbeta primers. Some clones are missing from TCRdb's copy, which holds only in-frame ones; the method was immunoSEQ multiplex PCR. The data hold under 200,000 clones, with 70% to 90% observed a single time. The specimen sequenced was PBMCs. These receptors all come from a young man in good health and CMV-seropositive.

The CDR3 bases are TGTGCCAGCAGCAGATGGACTAGCGGGGCGGGAGAGACCCAGTACTTC. Its translation is CASSRWTSGAGETQYF. This chain links TRBV5-6 with TRBJ2-5; 12 bases map to TRBD2. The CDR3 is 16 residues long. The germline V gene has CDR1 SGHDT and CDR2 YYEEEE. V was clipped by 4 bases and J by 4 bases; unmatched bases: 8.

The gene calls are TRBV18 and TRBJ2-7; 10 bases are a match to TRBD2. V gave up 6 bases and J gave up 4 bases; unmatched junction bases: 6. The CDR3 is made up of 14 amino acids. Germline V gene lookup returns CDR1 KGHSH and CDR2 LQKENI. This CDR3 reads CASSSSGGQYEQYF. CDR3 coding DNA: TGTGCCAGCTCTTCTAGCGGGGGCCAATACGAGCAGTACTTC.

CDR3 sequence reads: CASSPRGLSTGGPLHF. As DNA, the CDR3 is TGCGCCAGCAGCCCCCGGGGATTGTCGACCGGTGGCCCCCTCCACTTT. The chain carries TRBV4-3 and TRBJ1-6, with no clear D. The V gene lost 4 bases and the J gene lost 13 bases, with 23 bases spanning the gap. CDR1 is LGHNA, CDR2 YSLEER, per germline. This CDR3 comprises 16 residues.

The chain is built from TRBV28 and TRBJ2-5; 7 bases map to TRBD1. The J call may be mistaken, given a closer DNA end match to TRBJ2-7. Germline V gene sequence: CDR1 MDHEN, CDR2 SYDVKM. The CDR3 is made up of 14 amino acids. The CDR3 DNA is TGTGCCAGCAGTTCCCCGGGACAGTCCTACGAGCAGTACTTC. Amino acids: CASSSPGQSYEQYF.

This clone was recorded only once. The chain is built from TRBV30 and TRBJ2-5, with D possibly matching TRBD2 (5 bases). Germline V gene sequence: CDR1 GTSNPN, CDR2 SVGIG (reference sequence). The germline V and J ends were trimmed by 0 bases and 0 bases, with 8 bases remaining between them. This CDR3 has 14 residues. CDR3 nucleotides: TGTGCCTGGAGTGTACTAGTGCACCAAGAGACCCAGTACTTC. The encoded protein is CAWSVLVHQETQYF.

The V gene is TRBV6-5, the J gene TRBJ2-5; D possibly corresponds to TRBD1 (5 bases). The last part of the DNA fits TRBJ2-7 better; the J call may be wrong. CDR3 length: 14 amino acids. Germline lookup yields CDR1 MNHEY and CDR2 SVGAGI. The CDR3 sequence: CASRAGSPSYEQYF. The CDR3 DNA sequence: TGTGCCAGCAGAGCAGGGTCCCCCTCCTACGAGCAGTACTTC.

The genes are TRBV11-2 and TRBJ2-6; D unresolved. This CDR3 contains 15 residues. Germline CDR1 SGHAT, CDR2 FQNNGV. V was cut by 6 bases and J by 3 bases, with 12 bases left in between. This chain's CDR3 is CASRLPSRGANVLTF. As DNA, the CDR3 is TGTGCCAGCAGACTACCCTCACGTGGGGCCAACGTCCTGACTTTC. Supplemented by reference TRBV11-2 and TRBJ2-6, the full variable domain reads EAGVAQSPRYKIIEKRQSVAFWCNPISGHATLYWYQQILGQGPKLLIQFQNNGVVDDSQLPKDRFSAERLKGVDSTLKIQPAKLEDSAVYLCASRLPSRGANVLTFGAGSRLTVL.

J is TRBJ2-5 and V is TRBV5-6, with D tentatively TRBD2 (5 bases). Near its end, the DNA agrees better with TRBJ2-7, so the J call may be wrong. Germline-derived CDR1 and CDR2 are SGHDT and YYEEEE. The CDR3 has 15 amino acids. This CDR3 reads CASSPRQQRAYEQYF. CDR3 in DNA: TGTGCCAGCAGCCCCCGTCAGCAGAGGGCCTACGAGCAGTACTTC.

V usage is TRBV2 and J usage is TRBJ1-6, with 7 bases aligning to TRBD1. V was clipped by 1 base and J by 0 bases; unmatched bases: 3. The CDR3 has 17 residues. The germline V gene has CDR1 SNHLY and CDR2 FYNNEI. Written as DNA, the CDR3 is TGTGCCAGCAGTGAAGTGGACAGGAGCTCCTATAATTCACCCCTCCACTTT. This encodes CASSEVDRSSYNSPLHF.

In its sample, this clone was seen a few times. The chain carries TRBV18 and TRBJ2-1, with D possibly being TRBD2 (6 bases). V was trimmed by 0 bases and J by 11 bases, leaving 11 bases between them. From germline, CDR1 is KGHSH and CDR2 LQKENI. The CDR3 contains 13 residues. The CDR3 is CASSPPGGGKQFF. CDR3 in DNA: TGTGCCAGCTCACCACCGGGGGGAGGAAAGCAGTTCTTC.

The CDR3 protein is CASSLDPGDSYEQYF. CDR3 nucleotide sequence: TGTGCCAGCAGCTTAGACCCAGGGGACTCCTACGAGCAGTACTTC. The rearrangement links TRBV7-2 to TRBJ2-7; a weak D match, TRBD1 (6 bases). The CDR3 runs 15 residues. Trimming cost V 1 base and J 0 bases, with 10 bases left between them. Germline V lookup: CDR1 SGHTA, CDR2 FQGNSA.

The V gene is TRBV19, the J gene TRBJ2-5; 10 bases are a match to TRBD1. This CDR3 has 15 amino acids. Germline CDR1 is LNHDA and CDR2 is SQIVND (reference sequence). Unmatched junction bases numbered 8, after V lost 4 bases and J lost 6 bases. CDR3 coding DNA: TGTGCCAGTAGTACAAGACAGGGGGCGAGGAAGACCCAGTACTTC. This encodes CASSTRQGARKTQYF.

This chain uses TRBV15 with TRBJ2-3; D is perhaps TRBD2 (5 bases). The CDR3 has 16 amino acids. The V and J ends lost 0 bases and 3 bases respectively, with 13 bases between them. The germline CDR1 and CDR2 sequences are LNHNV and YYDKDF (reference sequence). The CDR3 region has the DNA TGTGCCACCAGCAGAGATCATACACAGCGGACAGATACGCAGTATTTT. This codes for CATSRDHTQRTDTQYF. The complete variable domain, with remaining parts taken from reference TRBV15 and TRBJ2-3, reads DAMVIQNPRYQVTQFGKPVTLSCSQTLNHNVMYWYQQKSSQAPKLLFHYYDKDFNNEADTPDNFQSRRPNTSFCFLDIRSPGLGDTAMYLCATSRDHTQRTDTQYFGPGTRLTVL.

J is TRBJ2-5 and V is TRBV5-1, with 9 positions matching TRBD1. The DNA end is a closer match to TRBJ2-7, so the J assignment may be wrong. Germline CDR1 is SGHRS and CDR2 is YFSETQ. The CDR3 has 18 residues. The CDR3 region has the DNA TGCGCCAGCAGCCCGGGGACAGGGTCGCGGGGCTACTCCTACGAGCAGTACTTC. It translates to CASSPGTGSRGYSYEQYF.

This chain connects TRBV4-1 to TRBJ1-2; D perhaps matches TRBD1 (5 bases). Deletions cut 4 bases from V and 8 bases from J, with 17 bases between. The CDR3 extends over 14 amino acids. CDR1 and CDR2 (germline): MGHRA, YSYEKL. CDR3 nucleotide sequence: TGCGCCAGCAGCCCCCCCGCAGGGTATAACGGCTACACCTTC. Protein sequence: CASSPPAGYNGYTF.

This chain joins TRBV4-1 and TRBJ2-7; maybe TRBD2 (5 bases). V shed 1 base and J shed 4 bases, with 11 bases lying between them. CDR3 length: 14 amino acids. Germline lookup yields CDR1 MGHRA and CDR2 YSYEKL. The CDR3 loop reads CASSQAQEGYEQYF. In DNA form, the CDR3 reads TGCGCCAGCAGCCAAGCACAAGAGGGATACGAGCAGTACTTC.

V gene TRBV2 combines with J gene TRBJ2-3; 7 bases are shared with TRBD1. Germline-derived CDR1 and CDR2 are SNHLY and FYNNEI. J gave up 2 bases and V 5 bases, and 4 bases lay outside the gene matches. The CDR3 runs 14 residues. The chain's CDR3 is CASSSQGSTDTQYF. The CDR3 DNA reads TGTGCCAGCAGTTCACAGGGGTCCACAGATACGCAGTATTTT.

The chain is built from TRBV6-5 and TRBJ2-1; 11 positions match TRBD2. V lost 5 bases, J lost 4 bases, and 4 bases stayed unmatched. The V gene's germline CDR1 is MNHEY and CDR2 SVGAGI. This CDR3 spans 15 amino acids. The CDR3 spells CASSQTSGDYNEQFF. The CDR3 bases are TGTGCCAGCAGTCAGACTAGCGGGGATTACAATGAGCAGTTCTTC.

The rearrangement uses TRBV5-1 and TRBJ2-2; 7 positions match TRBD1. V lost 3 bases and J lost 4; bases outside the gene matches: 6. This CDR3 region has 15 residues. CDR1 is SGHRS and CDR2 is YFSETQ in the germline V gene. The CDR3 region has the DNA TGCGCCAGCAGCTCCTCGACAGGGTCCACCGGGGAGCTGTTTTTT. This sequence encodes CASSSSTGSTGELFF. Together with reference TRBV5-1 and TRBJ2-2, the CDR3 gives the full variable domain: KAGVTQTPRYLIKTRGQQVTLSCSPISGHRSVSWYQQTPGQGLQFLFEYFSETQRNKGNFPGRFSGRQFSNSRSEMNVSTLELGDSALYLCASSSSTGSTGELFFGEGSRLTVL.

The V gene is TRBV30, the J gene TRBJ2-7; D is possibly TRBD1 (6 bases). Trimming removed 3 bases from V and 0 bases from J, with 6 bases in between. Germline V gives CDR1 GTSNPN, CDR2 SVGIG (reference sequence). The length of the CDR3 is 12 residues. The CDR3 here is CAWRDSSYEQYF. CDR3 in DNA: TGTGCCTGGAGGGACAGCTCCTACGAGCAGTACTTC.

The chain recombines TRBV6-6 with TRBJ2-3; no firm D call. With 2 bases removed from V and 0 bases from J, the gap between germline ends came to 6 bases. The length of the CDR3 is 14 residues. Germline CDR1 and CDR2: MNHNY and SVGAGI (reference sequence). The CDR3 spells CASSYGSSTDTQYF. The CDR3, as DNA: TGTGCCAGCAGTTACGGTAGTAGCACAGATACGCAGTATTTT.

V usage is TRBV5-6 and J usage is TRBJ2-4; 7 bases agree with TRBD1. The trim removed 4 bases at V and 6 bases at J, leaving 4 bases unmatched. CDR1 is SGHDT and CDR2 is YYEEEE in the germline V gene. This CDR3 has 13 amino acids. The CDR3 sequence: CASSITGANIQYF. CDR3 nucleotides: TGTGCCAGCAGCATAACAGGGGCAAACATTCAGTACTTC.

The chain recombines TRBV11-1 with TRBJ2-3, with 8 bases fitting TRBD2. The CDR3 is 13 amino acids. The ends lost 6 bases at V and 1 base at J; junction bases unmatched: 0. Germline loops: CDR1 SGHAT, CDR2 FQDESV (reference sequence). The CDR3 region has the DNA TGTGCCAGCAGACTAGCGGGCACAGATACGCAGTATTTT. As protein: CASRLAGTDTQYF. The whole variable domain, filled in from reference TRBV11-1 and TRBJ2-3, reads EAEVAQSPRYKITEKSQAVAFWCDPISGHATLYWYRQILGQGPELLVQFQDESVVDDSQLPKDRFSAERLKGVDSTLKIQPAELGDSAMYLCASRLAGTDTQYFGPGTRLTVL.